Shown below are 14 T cell receptor beta chains from a single sample sequenced in a study of identical twins. TCRdb re-analysed the 5' RACE reads in MiXCR, keeping a single row per CDR3 protein. The sample consists of about 200,000 distinct CDR3 sequences, approximately 10% of them appearing once. The specimen was memory T cells sorted from blood. The receptors shown here come from a man in his fifties in good health.

This clonotype came up a few times. This chain uses TRBV11-2 with TRBJ2-5; no reliable D call. The CDR3 is made up of 14 amino acids. Trimming removed 2 bases at V and 1 base at J, with 8 bases between. Germline CDR1 SGHAT, CDR2 FQNNGV. In DNA, the CDR3 is TGTGCCAGCAGCTTAAGAAAATCCCAAGAGACCCAGTACTTC. Translation gives CASSLRKSQETQYF.

The chain has TRBV7-2 and TRBJ1-2; D remains ambiguous. Germline-derived CDR1 and CDR2 are SGHTA and FQGNSA. The V end was cut by 5 bases, the J end by 1 base, with 11 bases between. This CDR3 is 14 amino acids long. The DNA of the CDR3 is TGTGCCAGCAGCCCCCAAGAGGGTAACTATGGCTACACCTTC. Its translation: CASSPQEGNYGYTF.

This clonotype was picked up many times. The V gene is TRBV4-3, the J gene TRBJ2-2; 10 bases agree with TRBD2. Germline V lookup: CDR1 LGHNA, CDR2 YSLEER. V gave up 1 base and J gave up 5 bases; unmatched junction bases: 4. This CDR3 has 16 amino acids. CDR3 coding DNA: TGCGCCAGCAGCCAAGGTCTAGCGGGAGTTACCGGGGAGCTGTTTTTT. Amino acid sequence: CASSQGLAGVTGELFF.

The chain uses TRBV20-1 and TRBJ2-4; 16 nucleotides align to TRBD2. In germline, CDR1 is DFQATT, CDR2 SNEGSKA (reference sequence). The CDR3 length is 19 residues. V was clipped by 1 base and J by 3 bases; unmatched bases: 9. CDR3 nucleotide sequence: TGCAGTGCTAGAGCCTTGGGGACTAGCGGGAGGGCCGTCAAAAACATTCAGTACTTC. This codes for CSARALGTSGRAVKNIQYF.

This clonotype has just a few counts. The chain carries TRBV27 and TRBJ1-2; perhaps TRBD1 as D (6 bases). Germline CDR1 and CDR2: MNHEY and SMNVEV (reference sequence). The CDR3 covers 14 residues. The V gene lost 5 bases and the J gene lost 4 bases, with 14 bases spanning the gap. CDR3 protein: CASSPPGQVYGYTF. The CDR3 DNA reads as TGTGCCAGCAGTCCCCCGGGACAAGTCTATGGCTACACCTTC.

This clonotype has ten or more counts. The chain recombines TRBV7-3 with TRBJ2-3; 7 nucleotides line up with TRBD2. CDR1 SGHTA and CDR2 FQGTGA come from the germline V gene. The CDR3 covers 14 residues. J gave up 5 bases and V 0 bases, and 2 bases lay outside the gene matches. The CDR3 sequence is CASSLTGTKDTQYF. The CDR3 DNA sequence: TGTGCCAGCAGCTTAACAGGGACTAAAGATACGCAGTATTTT.

This clonotype was counted between two and nine times. The V and J genes are TRBV21-1 and TRBJ1-3; TRBD1, the table's D call, was not compared with the DNA. TRBV21-1 is recorded as a pseudogene. The CDR3 covers 18 residues. In DNA, the CDR3 is TGTGCCAGCAGCAAAGGAGGTGGGCGGACAGGGGACGCTGGCACCATATATTTT. Its translation: CASSKGGGRTGDAGTIYF.

As concerns this clonotype: A read error may be the cause here, since a much bigger clone is one base away. The rearrangement joins TRBV6-5 to TRBJ1-5; TRBD1 is a possible D gene (6 bases). This CDR3 is 16 amino acids long. Germline V gives CDR1 MNHEY, CDR2 SVGAGI. The CDR3 nucleotides read TGTGACAGCAGTACTCGTAGGGGGGGCGCAATGCAGCCCCAGCATTTT. It specifies CDSSTRRGGAMQPQHF.

This clonotype was seen ten or more times. This chain links TRBV20-1 with TRBJ1-2, with 8 bases fitting TRBD1. V lost 4 bases, J lost 4 bases, and 11 bases stayed unmatched. Germline-derived CDR1 and CDR2 are DFQATT and SNEGSKA (reference sequence). CDR3 size: 15 residues. The CDR3 DNA is TGCAGTGCTATAGCCTTTGCAGGGGGCACCTATGGCTACACCTTC. The encoded protein is CSAIAFAGGTYGYTF.

The chain links TRBV4-3 to TRBJ2-7; D remains unclear. Between the trimmed V and J ends, which lost 0 bases and 1 base, there was a span of 10 bases. Germline V gene lookup returns CDR1 LGHNA and CDR2 YSLEER. This CDR3 comprises 15 residues. This chain's CDR3 is CASSQEAGTSYEQYF. The CDR3 region has the DNA TGCGCCAGCAGCCAAGAGGCAGGAACATCCTACGAGCAGTACTTC.

The gene calls are TRBV4-3 and TRBJ2-1; 7 bases map to TRBD2. J lost 2 bases, V lost 4 bases, and 8 bases had no gene match. The length of the CDR3 is 16 residues. Germline V gene lookup returns CDR1 LGHNA and CDR2 YSLEER. CDR3 sequence: CASSLQAGSPYNEQFF. As DNA, the CDR3 is TGCGCCAGCAGCCTTCAAGCGGGGAGCCCCTACAATGAGCAGTTCTTC.

The J gene is TRBJ1-5, the V gene TRBV7-2; unclear D gene. The V end was cut by 5 bases, the J end by 0 bases, with 14 bases between. The germline V gene encodes CDR1 SGHTA and CDR2 FQGNSA. This CDR3 comprises 16 residues. The CDR3 region has the DNA TGTGCCAGCAGCCACTCATTGGGGTATAGCAATCAGCCCCAGCATTTT. Translation gives CASSHSLGYSNQPQHF.

The CDR3 DNA sequence: TGTGCCAGCAGTTTAGGAGTGGGTACGGTCGAGCAGTACTTC. Amino acid sequence: CASSLGVGTVEQYF. The rearrangement uses TRBV12-3 or TRBV12-4 and TRBJ2-7; D is unresolved. V was cut by 1 base and J by 6 bases, with 13 bases left in between. This CDR3 is built from 14 residues.

This clonotype was picked up many times. V usage is TRBV10-2 and J usage is TRBJ1-1; TRBD1 is a possible D gene (5 bases). This CDR3 is 13 amino acids long. V gave up 2 bases and J gave up 5 bases, with 9 bases separating them. The V gene's germline CDR1 is WSHSY and CDR2 SAAADI. The chain's CDR3 is CASSEGGGTEAFF. The CDR3 region has the DNA TGCGCCAGCAGTGAGGGGGGGGGGACTGAAGCTTTCTTT.